This TCR beta chain was sequenced during a study of vaccination and CD4 T cells after COVID-19. Researchers used the Oncomine TCR Beta short-read assay to sequence DNA from cultured CD4+ T cells. TCRdb re-derived calls from the PCR reads in MiXCR, one entry per CDR3 protein. The sample lists about 18,000 distinct CDR3 sequences, around 48% occurring once. This clonotype was detected a few times. Its antigen is undetermined. Germline assignment: CDR1 SEHNR and CDR2 FQNEAQ (reference sequence). The CDR3 contains 15 residues. V shed 7 bases, J shed 7 bases, and the junction held 11 bases outside the gene matches. As to time point: late sampling 161 to 241 days after vaccination in a few convalescent patients. Sample treatment: roughly 10-day PBMC culture with coronavirus spike peptide pools or control peptides (ViraFEST assay).

The sample consisted of CD4+ T cells from blood, cultured in vitro, taken about 7 months after SARS-CoV-2 vaccination. The chain couples TRBV7-9 to TRBJ2-1, with TRBD2 matching 9 bases. The clonotype originates from a human donor who had recovered from COVID-19. Here the CDR3 DNA reads TGTGCCAGCATCTCAGCGGGAGGTTGGTGGAATGAGCAGTTCTTC. Translated: CASISAGGWWNEQFF.